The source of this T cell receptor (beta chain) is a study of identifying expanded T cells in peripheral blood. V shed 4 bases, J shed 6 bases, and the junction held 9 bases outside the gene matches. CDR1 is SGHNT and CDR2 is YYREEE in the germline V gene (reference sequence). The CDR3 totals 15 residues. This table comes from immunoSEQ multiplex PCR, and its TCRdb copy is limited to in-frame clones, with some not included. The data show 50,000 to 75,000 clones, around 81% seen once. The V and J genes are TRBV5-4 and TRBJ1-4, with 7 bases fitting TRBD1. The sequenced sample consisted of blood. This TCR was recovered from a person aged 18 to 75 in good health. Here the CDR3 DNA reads TGTGCCAGCAGCGGATCTTGGGGACAGCATGAAAAACTGTTTTTT. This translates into CASSGSWGQHEKLFF.